This passage covers 21 T cell receptor beta chains from one sample sequenced in a study of blood T cell repertoires in COVID-19. The repertoire was sequenced with immunoSEQ multiplex PCR; TCRdb's copy has only in-frame clones and lacks some. The sample includes approximately 45,000 clones, 80% to 90% of them seen just once. Sequencing used peripheral blood. These TCRs come from a woman at least 80 years old with COVID-19, enrolled during active disease.

The chain employs TRBV3-1 (or the pseudogene TRBV3-2) and TRBJ1-1, with a weak D call TRBD1 (6 bases). Trimming pared 6 bases from V and 5 bases from J, leaving 13 bases between. Germline V gene lookup returns CDR1 LGHDT and CDR2 YNNKEL (reference sequence). This CDR3 spans 13 amino acids. Written as DNA, the CDR3 is TGTGCCAGCAGGAAACAGGGAGGGACTGAAGCTTTCTTT. It encodes CASRKQGGTEAFF.

The chain joins TRBV11-2 to TRBJ2-1; 9 positions match TRBD1. The V gene's germline CDR1 is SGHAT and CDR2 FQNNGV. The V and J ends lost 7 bases and 5 bases, in that order; junction bases with no gene match: 15. This CDR3 is built from 17 residues. The CDR3 DNA sequence: TGTGCCAGCATCCAACAGGGGGCTACCGGGACCAACAATGAGCAGTTCTTC. It codes for CASIQQGATGTNNEQFF.

CDR3 bases: TGTGCCAGCAGCTCGGGACAGCTTAGACTGGGAAATGAAAAACTGTTTTTT. It yields the protein CASSSGQLRLGNEKLFF. V is TRBV11-2 and J is TRBJ1-4; TRBD1 agrees at 7 bases. The CDR3 covers 17 residues. The V segment lost 4 bases and the J segment 5 bases; nucleotides outside the gene matches: 13. In germline, CDR1 is SGHAT, CDR2 FQNNGV.

J is TRBJ1-2 and V is TRBV6-5; no definite D call. Trimming stripped 4 bases from V and 4 bases from J, with 7 bases between. The CDR3 is 12 amino acids. Germline V lookup: CDR1 MNHEY, CDR2 SVGAGI. CDR3 region: CASSSGSYGYTF. As DNA, the CDR3 is TGTGCCAGCAGTTCCGGGTCCTATGGCTACACCTTC.

The genes are TRBV6-5 and TRBJ2-3; D not resolved. Trimming removed 5 bases at V and 4 bases at J, with 7 bases between. This CDR3 is 12 amino acids long. Germline assignment: CDR1 MNHEY and CDR2 SVGAGI. Here the CDR3 DNA reads TGTGCCAGCAGTCCTCCTCCAGATACGCAGTATTTT. It is translated as CASSPPPDTQYF.

The chain has TRBV11-2 and TRBJ2-2, with D perhaps TRBD1 (6 bases). The CDR3 spans 15 residues. Deletions cut 5 bases from V and 2 bases from J, with 12 bases between. Germline V gene data show CDR1 as SGHAT and CDR2 as FQNNGV. DNA for the CDR3: TGTGCCAGCAGCCGGCACAGGGCCAACACCGGGGAGCTGTTTTTT. It translates to CASSRHRANTGELFF.

This clone has just a few counts. The chain couples TRBV28 to TRBJ1-1, with D tentatively TRBD1 (5 bases). V was cut by 10 bases and J by 2 bases, with 8 bases left in between. Germline V gene sequence: CDR1 MDHEN, CDR2 SYDVKM. CDR3 size: 11 residues. The CDR3 protein is CATQGNTEAFF. The CDR3 nucleotides are TGTGCCACCCAGGGAAACACTGAAGCTTTCTTT.

The V gene is TRBV5-1, the J gene TRBJ2-5, with TRBD2 matching over 13 bases. Germline assignment: CDR1 SGHRS and CDR2 YFSETQ. With 4 bases clipped from V and 2 bases from J, the junction kept 5 bases outside the gene matches. The CDR3 spans 16 residues. Here the CDR3 reads CASSPGLAGAQETQYF. In nucleotides, the CDR3 is TGCGCCAGCAGCCCTGGACTAGCGGGGGCACAAGAGACCCAGTACTTC.

This clone was counted a single time. CDR3 in DNA: TGTGCCAGCACCCGAGGCGGGGGGCAGAACACCGGGGAGCTGTTTTTT. Protein product: CASTRGGGQNTGELFF. The rearrangement joins TRBV5-4 to TRBJ2-2; 8 bases line up with TRBD2. J gave up 1 base and V 6 bases, and 8 bases lay outside the gene matches. Germline V gene data show CDR1 as SGHNT and CDR2 as YYREEE (reference sequence). CDR3 size: 16 residues. The complete variable domain, with remaining parts taken from reference TRBV5-4 and TRBJ2-2, reads ETGVTQSPTHLIKTRGQQVTLRCSSQSGHNTVSWYQQALGQGPQFIFQYYREEENGRGNFPPRFSGLQFPNYSSELNVNALELDDSALYLCASTRGGGQNTGELFFGEGSRLTVL.

The chain employs TRBV19 and TRBJ1-6, with 7 bases that match TRBD1. Per the germline V gene, CDR1 is LNHDA and CDR2 is SQIVND (reference sequence). The V gene end was trimmed by 3 bases and the J gene end by 7 bases; junction bases not matched to a gene: 3. This CDR3 comprises 14 residues. CDR3 DNA sequence: TGTGCCAGTAGTATTCGGGACAGCAATTCACCCCTCCACTTT. Translating gives CASSIRDSNSPLHF.

This chain uses TRBV7-2 with TRBJ2-1; 14 bases line up with TRBD2. V was clipped by 5 bases and J by 0 bases; unmatched bases: 6. This CDR3 is 18 amino acids long. Per germline, CDR1 SGHTA and CDR2 FQGNSA. CDR3 region: CASSPRTSGRFSYNEQFF. CDR3 DNA: TGTGCCAGCAGCCCGCGGACTAGCGGGAGGTTCTCCTACAATGAGCAGTTCTTC. Complete variable domain (other parts from reference TRBV7-2 and TRBJ2-1): GAGVSQSPSNKVTEKGKDVELRCDPISGHTALYWYRQSLGQGLEFLIYFQGNSAPDKSGLPSDRFSAERTGGSVSTLTIQRTQQEDSAVYLCASSPRTSGRFSYNEQFFGPGTRLTVL.

The V and J genes are TRBV6-5 and TRBJ2-1, with 14 positions matching TRBD2. The CDR3 totals 14 residues. Germline lookup yields CDR1 MNHEY and CDR2 SVGAGI. The J segment lost 7 bases and the V segment lost 6 bases, leaving 2 bases of the junction unmatched. CDR3 bases: TGTGCCAGCAGGGGGACTAGCGGGAGAAATGAGCAGTTCTTC. Its translation: CASRGTSGRNEQFF.

The rearrangement links TRBV4-2 to TRBJ2-5; the match to TRBD2 covers 9 bases. With V trimmed by 0 bases and J by 8 bases, 10 bases remained unmatched. The CDR3 extends over 16 amino acids. Germline lookup yields CDR1 LGHNA and CDR2 YNFKEQ. The CDR3 coding sequence is TGTGCCAGCAGCCAAGACCCCGGGCGGGGGGGAGGAACCCAGTACTTC. Its translation: CASSQDPGRGGGTQYF.

This clone was recorded a few times. V gene TRBV5-6 combines with J gene TRBJ2-7, with 9 bases matching TRBD1. Germline CDR1 SGHDT, CDR2 YYEEEE. V dropped 2 bases and J dropped 7; count of bases not matched to a gene: 10. This CDR3 region has 15 residues. The CDR3: CASSFWTGVKGEQYF. CDR3 sequence (DNA): TGTGCCAGCAGCTTTTGGACAGGGGTGAAGGGAGAGCAGTACTTC.

The V call is TRBV11-2, the J call TRBJ1-3; the D gene is possibly TRBD1 (5 bases). With 5 bases removed from V and 7 bases from J, the gap between germline ends came to 15 bases. The CDR3 sequence is 14 residues long. CDR1 and CDR2 from the germline V gene are SGHAT and FQNNGV. The CDR3 reads CASSPSLGGNTIYF. The DNA of the CDR3 is TGTGCCAGCAGCCCCTCGCTTGGGGGGAACACCATATATTTT.

V and J are TRBV12-3 or TRBV12-4 and TRBJ1-2; D not resolved. V shed 3 bases and J shed 2 bases, with 4 bases lying between them. This CDR3 is built from 12 residues. Written as DNA, the CDR3 is TGTGCCAGCAGTTTCTCCAACTATGGCTACACCTTC. This codes for CASSFSNYGYTF.

The rearrangement links TRBV29-1 to TRBJ2-3; 8 bases are a match to TRBD1. V shed 4 bases and J 7 bases; nucleotides not matched to a gene: 7. CDR3 length: 13 amino acids. Germline V gene sequence: CDR1 SQVTM, CDR2 ANQGSEA. The CDR3 coding sequence is TGCAGCGTTGTTCGGCAGGGGGCAAATACGCAGTATTTT. Translated, it gives CSVVRQGANTQYF.

CDR3 DNA sequence: TGTGCCAGCAGGCCGGACTGGGCCAATCAGCCCCAGCATTTT. Encoded protein: CASRPDWANQPQHF. The V and J genes are TRBV6-5 and TRBJ1-5, with D unresolved. The V end lost 6 bases, the J end lost 3 bases, and 12 bases lay between the germline ends. The germline gives CDR1 MNHEY, CDR2 SVGAGI. CDR3 length equals 14 residues.

The chain joins TRBV6-5 to TRBJ1-5, with D hard to call. This CDR3 is built from 14 residues. V lost 4 bases and J lost 0, with 7 bases in between. The germline CDR1 and CDR2 sequences are MNHEY and SVGAGI. The CDR3 nucleotides are TGTGCCAGCAGTTGGCCTTATAGCAATCAGCCCCAGCATTTT. Translating it yields CASSWPYSNQPQHF.

This clone was recorded once. J is TRBJ2-1 and V is TRBV7-8, with 9 bases that match TRBD2. This CDR3 is built from 20 residues. The V segment lost 1 base and the J segment 1 base; nucleotides outside the gene matches: 14. Per the germline V gene, CDR1 is SGHVS and CDR2 is FQNEAQ. This CDR3 is CASSLVGSGGGKGSYNEQFF. Written as DNA, the CDR3 is TGTGCCAGCAGCTTAGTGGGTAGCGGGGGTGGGAAAGGGTCCTACAATGAGCAGTTCTTC.

The chain couples TRBV29-1 to TRBJ2-3; D gene unclear. Germline V gene lookup returns CDR1 SQVTM and CDR2 ANQGSEA. V lost 6 bases, J lost 1 base, and 5 bases lay in between. The CDR3 runs to 11 residues. CDR3 in DNA: TGCAGCGTAGCCGGCACAGATACGCAGTATTTT. It yields the protein CSVAGTDTQYF.